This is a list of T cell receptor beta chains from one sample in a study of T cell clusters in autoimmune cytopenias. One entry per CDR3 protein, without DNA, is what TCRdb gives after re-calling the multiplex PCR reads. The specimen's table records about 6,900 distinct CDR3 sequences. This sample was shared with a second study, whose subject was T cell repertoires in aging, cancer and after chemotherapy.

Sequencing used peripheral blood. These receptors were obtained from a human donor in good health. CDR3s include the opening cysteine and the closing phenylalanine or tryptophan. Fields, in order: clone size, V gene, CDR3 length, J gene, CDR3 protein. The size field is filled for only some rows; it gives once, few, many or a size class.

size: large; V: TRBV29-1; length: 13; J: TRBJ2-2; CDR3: CSVVSANTGELFF
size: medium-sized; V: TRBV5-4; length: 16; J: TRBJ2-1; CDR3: CATQVYLAGGPDEQFF
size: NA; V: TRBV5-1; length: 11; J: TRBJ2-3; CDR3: CASSETDTQYF
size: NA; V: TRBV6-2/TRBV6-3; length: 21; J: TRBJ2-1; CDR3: CASSYSTPSSGQIFSYNEQFF
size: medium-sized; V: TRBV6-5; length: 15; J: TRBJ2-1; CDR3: CASRFGGVKANEQFF
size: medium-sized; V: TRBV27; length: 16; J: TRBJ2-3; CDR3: CASSTGQPLGTDTQYF
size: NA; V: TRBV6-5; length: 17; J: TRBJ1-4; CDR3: CASSYRGEFGSNEKLFF
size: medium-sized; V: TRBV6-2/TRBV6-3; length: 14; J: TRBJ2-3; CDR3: CASSYGGVTDTQYF
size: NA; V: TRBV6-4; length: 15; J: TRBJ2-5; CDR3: CAISSPAGGQETQYF
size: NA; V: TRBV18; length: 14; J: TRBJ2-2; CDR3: CASSPGWGSGELFF
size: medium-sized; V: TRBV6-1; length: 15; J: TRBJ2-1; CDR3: CASDPGRGGYNEQFF
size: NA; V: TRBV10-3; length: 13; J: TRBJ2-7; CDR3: CAISQTAVYEQYF
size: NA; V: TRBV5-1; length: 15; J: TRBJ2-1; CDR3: CASSEASGPYNEQFF